This paragraph reports one T cell receptor (beta chain). No antigen is known for it. Base qualities were left out, and no much larger clone turns up one base away. This entry belongs to a study of blood T cell repertoires in COVID-19 (TCRdb year 2020). Some background on the complete study: Collaborator samples came from the United States, Italy and Spain and covered acute and convalescent phases of COVID-19. The prospective study material was composed of cDNA or gDNA derived from T cells, B-cell-depleted T cells, or PBMCs. The dataset comprised deeply sampled blood TCRbeta repertoires from subjects exposed to, actively infected with, or recovered from COVID-19. A freely available public database, intended as a resource for researchers studying the immune response to SARS-CoV-2, is where the repertoires were released. Samples were obtained from the ongoing ImmuneRACE study (first 160 participants) and from 1,254 subjects provided by 6 global collaborators. The sample metadata nearly always contained a de-identified subject ID, COVID-19 status, age in years and sex. HLA class I and class II types, where available, came from metadata supplied by the sample provider rather than from assay-based typing. What the authors observed across the whole study: Clinical and demographic metadata were provided uncurated, with the amount varying by source and participant.

The collaborating institutions used their own protocols to collect whole blood in K2EDTA tubes. For TCRbeta analysis, collaborators shipped samples in one of three forms: frozen whole blood, isolated PBMCs, or DNA extracted from either of those sample types. CDR3 length: 17 amino acids, cysteine to phenylalanine. CDR3 DNA only is kept here, 51 bases in frame from base 1. The germline V gene (reference sequence) yields LNHDA for CDR1 and SQIVND for CDR2. For this chain, trimming is 3 bases at the V end and 1 base at the J end, and the number of junction bases without a gene match is 9. TCRbeta CDR3 regions were amplified from genomic DNA by means of the immunoSEQ Assay, a bias-controlled multiplex PCR. Per the authors' processing: Within the assay, amplification of reference gene primers was used to estimate how many nucleated cells each sample contained. To quantify the absolute abundance of each unique TCRbeta CDR3 rearrangement, sequence reads were collapsed and filtered. For each sample, productive Simpson clonality was calculated as the square root of Simpson's diversity index across productive rearrangements. TCRdb retrieved this table from immuneACCESS and kept in-frame rearrangements only. Not all clones are present; in checked studies, unresolved V genes account for under half, and no reason is known for the remainder. V, J and clone size reflect that table, while D and trimming were determined from the DNA. In all, the sample holds about 100,000 clones, and approximately 80% of those were seen once. The ten top clones hold roughly 31% of the sample.

The sequencing sample was made of peripheral blood. The V gene is TRBV19 and the J gene is TRBJ2-7, with 10 junctional bases fitting TRBD2. The receptor was derived from a man between 65 and 80 years old with active or convalescent COVID-19. The CDR3 loop reads CASSIRLAGAGSYEQYF. The DNA reads as follows: TGTGCCAGTAGTATCCGGCTAGCGGGGGCCGGTTCCTACGAGCAGTACTTC. The CDR3 plus the reference TRBV19 and TRBJ2-7 genes for the other parts give the full variable domain: DGGITQSPKYLFRKEGQNVTLSCEQNLNHDAMYWYRQDPGQGLRLIYYSQIVNDFQKGDIAEGYSVSREKKESFPLTVTSAQKNPTAFYLCASSIRLAGAGSYEQYFGPGTRLTVT.